This entry is about one T cell receptor beta chain. Clones were sequenced by immunoSEQ multiplex PCR, and TCRdb holds only the in-frame ones, with some missing. The sample contains 150,000 or so clones, 80% to 85% of which appear only once. With V trimmed by 4 bases and J by 3 bases, 6 bases remained unmatched. The CDR3 consists of 16 residues. In germline, CDR1 is LGHDT, CDR2 YNNKEL (reference sequence). The sample comes from a study of blood T cell repertoires in COVID-19. Study summary: Sites across the United States, Italy and Spain contributed samples from acute and convalescent COVID-19.

The sample comprised PBMCs or T cells enriched from blood (not recorded which). The chain links TRBV3-1 (or the pseudogene TRBV3-2) to TRBJ2-2, with TRBD1 matching 9 bases. This TCR was recovered from a man aged 65 to 79 who had been exposed to COVID-19. The CDR3 loop reads CASSPWGTGYTGELFF. The CDR3, as DNA: TGTGCCAGCAGCCCGTGGGGGACAGGGTACACCGGGGAGCTGTTTTTT.